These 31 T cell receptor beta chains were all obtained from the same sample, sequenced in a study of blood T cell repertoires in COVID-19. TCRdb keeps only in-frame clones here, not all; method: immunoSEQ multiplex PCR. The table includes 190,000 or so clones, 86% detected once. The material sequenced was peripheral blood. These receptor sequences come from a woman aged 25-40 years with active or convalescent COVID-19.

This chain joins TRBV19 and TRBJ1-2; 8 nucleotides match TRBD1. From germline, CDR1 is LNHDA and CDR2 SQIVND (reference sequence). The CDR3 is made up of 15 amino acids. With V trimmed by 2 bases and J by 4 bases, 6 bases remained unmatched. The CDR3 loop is CASSIPGQGAYGYTF. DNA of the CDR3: TGTGCCAGTAGTATACCAGGACAGGGAGCCTATGGCTACACCTTC. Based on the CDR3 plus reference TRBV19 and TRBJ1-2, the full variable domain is DGGITQSPKYLFRKEGQNVTLSCEQNLNHDAMYWYRQDPGQGLRLIYYSQIVNDFQKGDIAEGYSVSREKKESFPLTVTSAQKNPTAFYLCASSIPGQGAYGYTFGSGTRLTVV.

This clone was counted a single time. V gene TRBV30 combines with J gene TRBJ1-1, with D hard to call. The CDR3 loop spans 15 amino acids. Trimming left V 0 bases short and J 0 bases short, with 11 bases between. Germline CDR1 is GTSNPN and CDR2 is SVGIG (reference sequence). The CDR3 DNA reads TGTGCCTGGAGTGTACGTGTGGGCGTGAACACTGAAGCTTTCTTT. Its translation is CAWSVRVGVNTEAFF.

This CDR3 reads CAISEQQGRSGELFF. The CDR3 nucleotides read TGTGCCATCAGTGAGCAACAGGGGAGGTCCGGGGAGCTGTTTTTT. The chain couples TRBV10-3 to TRBJ2-2; tentatively, D is TRBD1 (7 bases). Germline V lookup: CDR1 ENHRY, CDR2 SYGVKD. Trimming took off 2 bases at V and 6 bases at J, with 13 bases between the two ends. This CDR3 has 15 residues.

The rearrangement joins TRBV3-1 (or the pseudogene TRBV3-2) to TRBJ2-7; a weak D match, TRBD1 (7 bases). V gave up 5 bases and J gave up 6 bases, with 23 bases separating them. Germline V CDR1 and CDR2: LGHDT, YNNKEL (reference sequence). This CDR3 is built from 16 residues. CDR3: CASSTLQGRQGGEQYF. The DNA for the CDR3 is TGTGCCAGCAGCACCTTACAGGGGAGGCAGGGAGGCGAGCAGTACTTC.

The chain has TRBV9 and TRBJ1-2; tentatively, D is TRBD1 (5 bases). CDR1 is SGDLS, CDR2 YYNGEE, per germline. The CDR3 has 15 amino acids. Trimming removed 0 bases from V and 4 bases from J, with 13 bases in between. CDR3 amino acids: CASSVEGRVGYGYTF. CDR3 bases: TGTGCCAGCAGCGTAGAGGGCAGGGTTGGCTATGGCTACACCTTC. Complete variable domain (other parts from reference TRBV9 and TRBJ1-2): DSGVTQTPKHLITATGQRVTLRCSPRSGDLSVYWYQQSLDQGLQFLIQYYNGEERAKGNILERFSAQQFPDLHSELNLSSLELGDSALYFCASSVEGRVGYGYTFGSGTRLTVV.

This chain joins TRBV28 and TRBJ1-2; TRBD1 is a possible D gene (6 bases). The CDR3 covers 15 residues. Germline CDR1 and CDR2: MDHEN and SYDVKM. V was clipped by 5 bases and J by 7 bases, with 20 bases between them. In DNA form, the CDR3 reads TGTGCCAGCAGTCCAACCTACAGGGTAGGTGGTGGCTACACCTTC. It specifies CASSPTYRVGGGYTF.

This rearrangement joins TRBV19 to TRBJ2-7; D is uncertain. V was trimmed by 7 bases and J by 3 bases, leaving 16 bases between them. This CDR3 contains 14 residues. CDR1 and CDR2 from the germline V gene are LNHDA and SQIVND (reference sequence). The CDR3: CASMPAADFYEQYF. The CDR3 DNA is TGTGCCAGTATGCCCGCCGCCGACTTCTACGAGCAGTACTTC.

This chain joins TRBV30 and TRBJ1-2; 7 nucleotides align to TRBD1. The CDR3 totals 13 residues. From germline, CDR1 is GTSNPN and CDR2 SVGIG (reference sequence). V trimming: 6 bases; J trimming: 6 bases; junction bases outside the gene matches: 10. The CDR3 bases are TGTGCCTGTAATGACAGGGAAGTAAATGGCTACACCTTC. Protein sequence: CACNDREVNGYTF.

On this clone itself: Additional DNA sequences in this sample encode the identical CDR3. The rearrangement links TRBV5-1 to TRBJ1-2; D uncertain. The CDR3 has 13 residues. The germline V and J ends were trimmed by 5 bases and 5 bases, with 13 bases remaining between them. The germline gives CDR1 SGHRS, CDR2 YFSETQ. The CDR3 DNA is TGCGCCAGCAGTCTCGACGGGGATTATGGCTACACCTTC. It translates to CASSLDGDYGYTF.

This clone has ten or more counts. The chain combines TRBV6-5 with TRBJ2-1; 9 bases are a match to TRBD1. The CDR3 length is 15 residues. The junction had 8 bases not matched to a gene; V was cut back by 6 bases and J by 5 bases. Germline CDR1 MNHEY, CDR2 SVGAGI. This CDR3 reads CASSPGTGPDNEQFF. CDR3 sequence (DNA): TGTGCCAGCAGCCCAGGGACAGGGCCAGACAATGAGCAGTTCTTC.

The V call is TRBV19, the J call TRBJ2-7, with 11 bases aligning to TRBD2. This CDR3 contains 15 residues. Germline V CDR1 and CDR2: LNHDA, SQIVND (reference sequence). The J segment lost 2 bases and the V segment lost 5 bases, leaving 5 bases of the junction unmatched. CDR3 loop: CASSPRLAGTYEQYF. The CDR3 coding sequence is TGTGCCAGTAGTCCCCGACTAGCGGGGACCTACGAGCAGTACTTC. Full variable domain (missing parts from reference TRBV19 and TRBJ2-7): DGGITQSPKYLFRKEGQNVTLSCEQNLNHDAMYWYRQDPGQGLRLIYYSQIVNDFQKGDIAEGYSVSREKKESFPLTVTSAQKNPTAFYLCASSPRLAGTYEQYFGPGTRLTVT.

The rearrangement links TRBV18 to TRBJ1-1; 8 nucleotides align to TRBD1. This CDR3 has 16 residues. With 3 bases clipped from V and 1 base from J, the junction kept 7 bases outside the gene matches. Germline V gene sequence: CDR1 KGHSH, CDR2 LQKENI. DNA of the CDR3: TGTGCCAGCTCACCCGGACAGGGAACATCGAACACTGAAGCTTTCTTT. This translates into CASSPGQGTSNTEAFF.

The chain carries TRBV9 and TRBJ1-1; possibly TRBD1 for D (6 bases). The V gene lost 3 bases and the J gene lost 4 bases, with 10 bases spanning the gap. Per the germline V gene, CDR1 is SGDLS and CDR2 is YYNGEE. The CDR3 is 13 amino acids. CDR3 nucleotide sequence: TGTGCCAGCAGCGAGGGGGGGAGCACTGAAGCTTTCTTT. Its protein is CASSEGGSTEAFF.

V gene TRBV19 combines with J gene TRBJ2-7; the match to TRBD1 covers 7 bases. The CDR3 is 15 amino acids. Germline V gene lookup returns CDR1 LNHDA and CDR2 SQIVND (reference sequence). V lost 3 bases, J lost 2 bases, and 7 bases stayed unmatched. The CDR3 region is CASSISTGDPYEQYF. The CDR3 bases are TGTGCCAGTAGTATTTCCACAGGGGATCCCTACGAGCAGTACTTC.

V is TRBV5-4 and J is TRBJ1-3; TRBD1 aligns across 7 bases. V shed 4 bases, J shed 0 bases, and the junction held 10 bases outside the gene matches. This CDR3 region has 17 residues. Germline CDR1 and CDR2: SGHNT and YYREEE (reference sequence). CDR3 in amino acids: CASSAKRDSLSGNTIYF. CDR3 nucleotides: TGTGCCAGCAGCGCGAAGAGGGACAGCCTCTCTGGAAACACCATATATTTT. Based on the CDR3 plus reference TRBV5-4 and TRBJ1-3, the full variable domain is ETGVTQSPTHLIKTRGQQVTLRCSSQSGHNTVSWYQQALGQGPQFIFQYYREEENGRGNFPPRFSGLQFPNYSSELNVNALELDDSALYLCASSAKRDSLSGNTIYFGEGSWLTVV.

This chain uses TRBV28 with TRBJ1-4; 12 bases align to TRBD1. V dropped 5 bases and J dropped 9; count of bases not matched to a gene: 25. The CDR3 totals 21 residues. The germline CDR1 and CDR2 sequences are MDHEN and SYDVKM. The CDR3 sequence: CASSAVLFPGQGAFGGKKLFF. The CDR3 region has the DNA TGTGCCAGCAGTGCCGTACTATTCCCGGGACAGGGGGCGTTCGGGGGAAAAAAACTGTTTTTT.

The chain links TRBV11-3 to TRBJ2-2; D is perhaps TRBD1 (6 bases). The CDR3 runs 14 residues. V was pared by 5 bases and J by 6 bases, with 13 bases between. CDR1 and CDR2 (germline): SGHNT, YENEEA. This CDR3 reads CASSKPQGSGELFF. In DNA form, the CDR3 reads TGTGCCAGCAGCAAACCGCAGGGGTCCGGGGAGCTGTTTTTT.

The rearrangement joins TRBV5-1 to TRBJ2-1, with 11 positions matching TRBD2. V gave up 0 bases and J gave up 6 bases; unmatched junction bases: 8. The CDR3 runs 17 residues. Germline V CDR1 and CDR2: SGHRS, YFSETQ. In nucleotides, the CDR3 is TGCGCCAGCAGCTTGGCCGGTAGCGGGGGGGCCGCCAATGAGCAGTTCTTC. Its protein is CASSLAGSGGAANEQFF.

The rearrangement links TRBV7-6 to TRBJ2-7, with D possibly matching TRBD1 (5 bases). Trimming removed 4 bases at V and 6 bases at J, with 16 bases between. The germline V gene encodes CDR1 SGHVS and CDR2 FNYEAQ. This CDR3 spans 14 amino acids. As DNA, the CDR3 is TGTGCCAGCAGCTCCAACCTCGACAGTCCCGAGCAGTACTTC. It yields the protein CASSSNLDSPEQYF.

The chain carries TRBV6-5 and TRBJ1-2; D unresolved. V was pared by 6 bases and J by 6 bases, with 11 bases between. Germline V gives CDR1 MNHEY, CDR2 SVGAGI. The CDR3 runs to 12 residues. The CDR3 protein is CASSPGMDGYTF. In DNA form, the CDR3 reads TGTGCCAGCAGCCCCGGGATGGATGGCTACACCTTC.

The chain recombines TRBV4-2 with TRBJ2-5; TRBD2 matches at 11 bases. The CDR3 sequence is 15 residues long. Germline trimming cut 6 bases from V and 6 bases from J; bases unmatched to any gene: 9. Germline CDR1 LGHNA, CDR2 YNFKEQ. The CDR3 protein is CASSPIAGGPQTQYF. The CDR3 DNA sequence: TGTGCCAGCAGTCCGATAGCGGGGGGGCCGCAGACCCAGTACTTC.

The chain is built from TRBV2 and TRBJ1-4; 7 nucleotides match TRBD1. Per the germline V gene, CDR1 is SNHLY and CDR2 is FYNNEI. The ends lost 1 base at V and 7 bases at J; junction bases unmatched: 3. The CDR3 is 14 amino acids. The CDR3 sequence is CASSEGDSLEKLFF. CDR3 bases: TGTGCCAGCAGTGAAGGGGACAGCCTTGAAAAACTGTTTTTT.

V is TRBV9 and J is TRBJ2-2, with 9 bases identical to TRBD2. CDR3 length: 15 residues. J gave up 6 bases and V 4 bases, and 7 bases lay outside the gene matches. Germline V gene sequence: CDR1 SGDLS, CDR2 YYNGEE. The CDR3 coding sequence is TGTGCCAGCAGCCGCGGGAGGGGGGCGCCCGGGGAGCTGTTTTTT. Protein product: CASSRGRGAPGELFF.

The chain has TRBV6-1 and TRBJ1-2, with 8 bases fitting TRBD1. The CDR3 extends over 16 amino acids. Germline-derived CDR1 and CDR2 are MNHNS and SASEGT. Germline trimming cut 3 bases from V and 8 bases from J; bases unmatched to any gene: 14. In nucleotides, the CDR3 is TGTGCCAGCAGTGACCCTTTCTGGCAGGGGGCTCACGGCTACACCTTC. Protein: CASSDPFWQGAHGYTF.

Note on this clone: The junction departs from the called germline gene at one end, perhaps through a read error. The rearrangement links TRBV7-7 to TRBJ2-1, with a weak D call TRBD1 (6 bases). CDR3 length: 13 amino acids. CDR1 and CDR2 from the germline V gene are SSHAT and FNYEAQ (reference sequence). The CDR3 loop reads CASSLATGNEQFF. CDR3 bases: TGTGCTAGCAGCTTAGCGACAGGAAATGAGCAGTTCTTC.

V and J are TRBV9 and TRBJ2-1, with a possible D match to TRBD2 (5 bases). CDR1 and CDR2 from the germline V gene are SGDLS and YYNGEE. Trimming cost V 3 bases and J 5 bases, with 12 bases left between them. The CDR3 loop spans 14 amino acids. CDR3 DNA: TGTGCCAGCAGCGACCCCACCGGGGACAATGAGCAGTTCTTC. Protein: CASSDPTGDNEQFF.

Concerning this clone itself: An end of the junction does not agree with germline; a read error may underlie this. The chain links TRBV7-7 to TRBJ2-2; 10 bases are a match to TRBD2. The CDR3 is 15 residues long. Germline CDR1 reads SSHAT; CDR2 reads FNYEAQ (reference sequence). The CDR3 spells CASSLAGDRAGELFF. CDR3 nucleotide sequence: TGTGCTAGCAGCCTAGCGGGAGATAGGGCCGGGGAGCTGTTTTTT. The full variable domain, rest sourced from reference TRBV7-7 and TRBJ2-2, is GAGVSQSPRYKVTKRGQDVTLRCDPISSHATLYWYQQALGQGPEFLTYFNYEAQPDKSGLPSDRFSAERPEGSISTLTIQRTEQRDSAMYRCASSLAGDRAGELFFGEGSRLTVL.

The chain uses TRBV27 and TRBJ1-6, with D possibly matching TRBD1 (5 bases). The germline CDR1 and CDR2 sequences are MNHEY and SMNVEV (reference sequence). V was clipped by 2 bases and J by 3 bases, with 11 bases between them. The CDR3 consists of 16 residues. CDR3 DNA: TGTGCCAGCAGTTTACGTAGGGGAAACTATAATTCACCCCTCCACTTT. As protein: CASSLRRGNYNSPLHF.

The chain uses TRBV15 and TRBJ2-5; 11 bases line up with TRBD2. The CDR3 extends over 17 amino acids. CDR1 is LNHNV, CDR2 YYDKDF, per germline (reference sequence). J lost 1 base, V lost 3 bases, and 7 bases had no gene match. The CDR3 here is CATSSATSGSRQETQYF. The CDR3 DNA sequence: TGTGCCACCAGCAGTGCCACTAGCGGGAGCCGCCAAGAGACCCAGTACTTC.

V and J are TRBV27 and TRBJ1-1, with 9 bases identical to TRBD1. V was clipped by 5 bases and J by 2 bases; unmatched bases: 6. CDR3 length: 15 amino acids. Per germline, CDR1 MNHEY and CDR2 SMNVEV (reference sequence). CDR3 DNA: TGTGCCAGCAGTACCACAGGGGGCCGCAACACTGAAGCTTTCTTT. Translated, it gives CASSTTGGRNTEAFF.

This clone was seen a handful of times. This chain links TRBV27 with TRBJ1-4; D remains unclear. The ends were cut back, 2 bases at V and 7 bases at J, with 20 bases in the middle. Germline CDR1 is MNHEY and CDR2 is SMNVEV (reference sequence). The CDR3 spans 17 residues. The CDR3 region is CASSLSPLDGHSEKLFF. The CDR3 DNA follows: TGTGCCAGCAGTTTAAGCCCTCTCGATGGGCACAGTGAAAAACTGTTTTTT.